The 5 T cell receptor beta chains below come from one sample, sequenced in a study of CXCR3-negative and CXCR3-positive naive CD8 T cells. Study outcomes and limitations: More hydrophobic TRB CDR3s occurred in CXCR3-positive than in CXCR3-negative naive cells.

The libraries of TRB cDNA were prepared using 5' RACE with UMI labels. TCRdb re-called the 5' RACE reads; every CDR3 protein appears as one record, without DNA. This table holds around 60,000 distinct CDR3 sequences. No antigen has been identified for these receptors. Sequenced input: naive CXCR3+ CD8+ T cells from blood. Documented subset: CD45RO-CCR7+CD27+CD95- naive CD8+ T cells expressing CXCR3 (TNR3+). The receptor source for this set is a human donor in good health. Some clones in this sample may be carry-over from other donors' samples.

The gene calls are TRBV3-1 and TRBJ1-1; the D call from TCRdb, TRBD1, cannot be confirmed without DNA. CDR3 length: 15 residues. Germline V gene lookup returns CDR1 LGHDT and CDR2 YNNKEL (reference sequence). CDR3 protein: CASSRLVGGRTEAFF.

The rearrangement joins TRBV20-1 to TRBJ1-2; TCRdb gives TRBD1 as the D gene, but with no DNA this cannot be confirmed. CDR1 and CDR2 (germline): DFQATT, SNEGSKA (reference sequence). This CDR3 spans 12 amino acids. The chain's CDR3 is CSAPDRGYGYTF.

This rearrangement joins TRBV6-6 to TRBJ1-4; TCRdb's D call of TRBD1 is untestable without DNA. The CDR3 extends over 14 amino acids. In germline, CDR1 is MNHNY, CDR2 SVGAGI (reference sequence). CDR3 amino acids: CASRGTGGDEKLFF.

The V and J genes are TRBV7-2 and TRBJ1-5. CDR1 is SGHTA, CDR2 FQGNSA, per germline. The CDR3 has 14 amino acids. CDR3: CASSPHVSNQPQHF.

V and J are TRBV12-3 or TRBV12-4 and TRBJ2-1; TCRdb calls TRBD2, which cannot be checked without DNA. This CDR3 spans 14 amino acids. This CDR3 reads CAVSSGGASNEQFF.